These T cell receptor beta chains were read from a single sample in a study of beta chain features in type 1 diabetes. The method was immunoSEQ multiplex PCR; TCRdb's version includes in-frame clones alone and lacks a portion of them. The profile shows approximately 280,000 clones, over 14% of them singletons. The sample taken for sequencing was naive CD4+ T cells from blood. These receptors all come from a man aged 18-30 years with type 1 diabetes. Each CDR3 is given with its conserved first and last residue. Each record gives: V gene, clone size, J gene, D gene, CDR3 protein, CDR3 DNA. D genes are given only for firm matches. Clone size is not always given. Where it is, it says once, few, many or a class for expanded clones.

v_gene: TRBV25-1
abundance: NA
j_gene: TRBJ1-3
d_gene: NA
CDR3aa: CASRPAGGNTIYF
CDR3nt: TGTGCCAGCAGACCTGCGGGAGGAAACACCATATATTTT

v_gene: TRBV18
abundance: NA
j_gene: TRBJ2-5
d_gene: TRBD2
CDR3aa: CASSPPGLAEETQYF
CDR3nt: TGTGCCAGCTCACCACCGGGACTAGCGGAAGAGACCCAGTACTTC

v_gene: TRBV28
abundance: NA
j_gene: TRBJ1-1
d_gene: NA
CDR3aa: CASSPSPRRAIVGNTEAFF
CDR3nt: TGTGCCAGCAGCCCCTCCCCCAGGAGGGCCATCGTCGGTAACACTGAAGCTTTCTTT

v_gene: TRBV6-5
abundance: NA
j_gene: TRBJ2-4
d_gene: NA
CDR3aa: CASRYRGSGNIQYF
CDR3nt: TGTGCCAGCAGGTATAGGGGTAGCGGAAACATTCAGTACTTC

v_gene: TRBV29-1
abundance: few
j_gene: TRBJ1-1
d_gene: NA
CDR3aa: CSVVGSMNTEAFF
CDR3nt: TGCAGCGTTGTGGGGAGCATGAACACTGAAGCTTTCTTT

v_gene: TRBV20-1
abundance: NA
j_gene: TRBJ2-2
d_gene: NA
CDR3aa: CSARTIGELFF
CDR3nt: TGCAGTGCTAGAACAATCGGGGAGCTGTTTTTT

v_gene: TRBV15
abundance: NA
j_gene: TRBJ1-1
d_gene: TRBD1
CDR3aa: CATSRDYRGSNTEAFF
CDR3nt: TGTGCCACCAGCAGAGATTACAGGGGGAGTAACACTGAAGCTTTCTTT

v_gene: TRBV6-1
abundance: few
j_gene: TRBJ1-5
d_gene: NA
CDR3aa: CASSLKQGSDQPQHF
CDR3nt: TGTGCCAGCAGCTTAAAACAGGGAAGCGATCAGCCCCAGCATTTT

v_gene: TRBV19
abundance: NA
j_gene: TRBJ2-7
d_gene: NA
CDR3aa: CASSTGRGYEQYF
CDR3nt: TGTGCCAGTAGTACGGGCAGGGGTTACGAGCAGTACTTC

v_gene: TRBV4-1
abundance: NA
j_gene: TRBJ1-5
d_gene: NA
CDR3aa: CASSQGGLNQPQHF
CDR3nt: TGCGCCAGCAGCCAAGGGGGGCTCAATCAGCCCCAGCATTTT

v_gene: TRBV28
abundance: NA
j_gene: TRBJ1-2
d_gene: NA
CDR3aa: CASCVENYGYTF
CDR3nt: TGTGCCAGCTGCGTGGAGAACTATGGCTACACCTTC

v_gene: TRBV6-5
abundance: few
j_gene: TRBJ2-4
d_gene: TRBD1
CDR3aa: CASRGTGESIQYF
CDR3nt: TGTGCCAGCAGGGGGACAGGGGAGAGCATTCAGTACTTC

v_gene: TRBV5-1
abundance: NA
j_gene: TRBJ2-7
d_gene: NA
CDR3aa: CASSLELYEQYF
CDR3nt: TGCGCCAGCAGCTTGGAACTGTACGAGCAGTACTTC

v_gene: TRBV10-2
abundance: few
j_gene: TRBJ1-2
d_gene: NA
CDR3aa: CASSVHKNYGYTF
CDR3nt: TGCGCCAGCAGTGTACACAAAAACTATGGCTACACCTTC

v_gene: TRBV18
abundance: few
j_gene: TRBJ1-5
d_gene: NA
CDR3aa: CASSPQGHQPQHF
CDR3nt: TGTGCCAGCTCACCTCAGGGTCATCAGCCCCAGCATTTT

v_gene: TRBV19
abundance: few
j_gene: TRBJ2-1
d_gene: TRBD1
CDR3aa: CASSPHPPGQRYNEQFF
CDR3nt: TGTGCCAGTAGTCCCCACCCTCCGGGACAGCGATACAATGAGCAGTTCTTC

v_gene: TRBV11-2
abundance: few
j_gene: TRBJ1-3
d_gene: TRBD1
CDR3aa: CASSPNPGQRFNTIYF
CDR3nt: TGTGCCAGCAGCCCAAATCCGGGACAGAGATTTAACACCATATATTTT

v_gene: TRBV5-6
abundance: few
j_gene: TRBJ1-1
d_gene: NA
CDR3aa: CASARQAEAFF
CDR3nt: TGTGCCAGCGCTAGACAGGCAGAAGCTTTCTTT

v_gene: TRBV7-2
abundance: few
j_gene: TRBJ2-7
d_gene: NA
CDR3aa: CASSRGYLPYEQYF
CDR3nt: TGTGCCAGCAGCAGGGGGTACTTACCCTACGAGCAGTACTTC

v_gene: TRBV2
abundance: NA
j_gene: TRBJ2-2
d_gene: TRBD2
CDR3aa: CASSGLAGNTGELFF
CDR3nt: TGTGCCAGCAGTGGACTAGCGGGTAACACCGGGGAGCTGTTTTTT

v_gene: TRBV9
abundance: NA
j_gene: TRBJ2-5
d_gene: TRBD2
CDR3aa: CASSPGLAGETQYF
CDR3nt: TGTGCCAGCAGCCCAGGACTAGCCGGAGAGACCCAGTACTTC

v_gene: TRBV30
abundance: NA
j_gene: TRBJ1-1
d_gene: NA
CDR3aa: CAWTQGWGTEAFF
CDR3nt: TGTGCCTGGACTCAGGGATGGGGCACTGAAGCTTTCTTT

v_gene: TRBV27
abundance: few
j_gene: TRBJ2-1
d_gene: NA
CDR3aa: CASYRVWDEQFF
CDR3nt: TGTGCCAGCTACAGGGTTTGGGATGAGCAGTTCTTC

v_gene: TRBV7-9
abundance: few
j_gene: TRBJ2-7
d_gene: NA
CDR3aa: CASRSDSSIRYF
CDR3nt: TGTGCCAGCAGGTCGGACTCTTCTATTCGGTACTTC

v_gene: TRBV18
abundance: NA
j_gene: TRBJ1-2
d_gene: TRBD1
CDR3aa: CASSPSTGDYGYTF
CDR3nt: TGTGCCAGCTCACCCTCGACAGGGGACTATGGCTACACCTTC

v_gene: TRBV18
abundance: NA
j_gene: TRBJ2-5
d_gene: NA
CDR3aa: CASSGGNYQETQYF
CDR3nt: TGTGCCAGCTCAGGCGGGAACTATCAAGAGACCCAGTACTTC

v_gene: TRBV14
abundance: NA
j_gene: TRBJ1-6
d_gene: TRBD1
CDR3aa: CASSQDTGTVNSPLHF
CDR3nt: TGTGCCAGCAGCCAAGATACGGGGACAGTTAATTCACCCCTCCACTTT

v_gene: TRBV2
abundance: NA
j_gene: TRBJ2-7
d_gene: TRBD1
CDR3aa: CASSVQGYEQYF
CDR3nt: TGTGCCAGCAGTGTACAGGGGTACGAGCAGTACTTC

v_gene: TRBV7-9
abundance: few
j_gene: TRBJ2-3
d_gene: TRBD2
CDR3aa: CASSWTSPDTQYF
CDR3nt: TGTGCCAGCAGCTGGACTAGCCCAGATACGCAGTATTTT

v_gene: TRBV4-3
abundance: few
j_gene: TRBJ1-4
d_gene: TRBD1
CDR3aa: CASSQEIGTGPEKLFF
CDR3nt: TGCGCCAGCAGCCAAGAGATTGGGACAGGGCCCGAAAAACTGTTTTTT

v_gene: TRBV5-1
abundance: few
j_gene: TRBJ2-5
d_gene: TRBD2
CDR3aa: CASSSSLAGIGETQYF
CDR3nt: TGCGCCAGCAGCTCCTCTCTAGCGGGGATAGGAGAGACCCAGTACTTC

v_gene: TRBV6-6
abundance: NA
j_gene: TRBJ2-1
d_gene: NA
CDR3aa: CASSISGSYNEQFF
CDR3nt: TGTGCCAGCAGTATTAGCGGATCCTACAATGAGCAGTTCTTC

v_gene: TRBV6-1
abundance: NA
j_gene: TRBJ1-3
d_gene: NA
CDR3aa: CASSEVYSGNTIYF
CDR3nt: TGTGCCAGCAGTGAAGTCTACTCTGGAAACACCATATATTTT

v_gene: TRBV5-1
abundance: NA
j_gene: TRBJ2-5
d_gene: NA
CDR3aa: CASQEASSAETQYF
CDR3nt: TGCGCCAGCCAGGAGGCTAGTTCTGCCGAGACCCAGTACTTC

v_gene: TRBV6-5
abundance: NA
j_gene: TRBJ2-7
d_gene: NA
CDR3aa: CASSSRVREQYF
CDR3nt: TGTGCCAGCAGCAGCAGGGTTCGCGAGCAGTACTTC

v_gene: TRBV9
abundance: few
j_gene: TRBJ2-1
d_gene: TRBD2
CDR3aa: CASSMTSGINEQFF
CDR3nt: TGTGCCAGCAGCATGACTAGCGGGATCAATGAGCAGTTCTTC

v_gene: TRBV14
abundance: NA
j_gene: TRBJ2-5
d_gene: NA
CDR3aa: CASSQDKVGQKETQYF
CDR3nt: TGTGCCAGCAGCCAAGATAAAGTGGGGCAGAAAGAGACCCAGTACTTC

v_gene: TRBV28
abundance: few
j_gene: TRBJ2-7
d_gene: NA
CDR3aa: CASSFGGPFVEQYF
CDR3nt: TGTGCCAGCAGTTTTGGGGGCCCCTTCGTCGAGCAGTACTTC

v_gene: TRBV7-9
abundance: once
j_gene: TRBJ2-7
d_gene: NA
CDR3aa: CASSLRSVQYF
CDR3nt: TGTGCCAGCAGCTTGCGGTCGGTACAGTACTTC

v_gene: TRBV7-9
abundance: few
j_gene: TRBJ2-7
d_gene: TRBD1
CDR3aa: CASSSQGKVFEQYF
CDR3nt: TGTGCCAGCAGCTCACAGGGGAAGGTGTTCGAGCAGTACTTC

v_gene: TRBV28
abundance: few
j_gene: TRBJ2-4
d_gene: TRBD1
CDR3aa: CASSSSGTGGNIQYF
CDR3nt: TGTGCCAGCAGTTCCTCCGGGACAGGGGGTAACATTCAGTACTTC

v_gene: TRBV9
abundance: few
j_gene: TRBJ1-1
d_gene: TRBD1
CDR3aa: CASSITRGQANTEAFF
CDR3nt: TGTGCCAGCAGCATCACACGCGGACAGGCGAACACTGAAGCTTTCTTT

v_gene: TRBV19
abundance: few
j_gene: TRBJ2-7
d_gene: TRBD2
CDR3aa: CASSMSWRGVYEQYF
CDR3nt: TGTGCCAGTAGTATGTCCTGGCGGGGGGTCTACGAGCAGTACTTC

v_gene: TRBV14
abundance: few
j_gene: TRBJ2-1
d_gene: NA
CDR3aa: CASSQDYGAPFF
CDR3nt: TGTGCCAGCAGCCAAGACTATGGGGCCCCATTCTTC

v_gene: TRBV4-3
abundance: few
j_gene: TRBJ1-6
d_gene: NA
CDR3aa: CASSLGRASGSPLHF
CDR3nt: TGCGCCAGCAGCCTAGGGCGGGCGAGTGGATCACCCCTCCACTTT

v_gene: TRBV28
abundance: few
j_gene: TRBJ2-5
d_gene: TRBD1
CDR3aa: CASSSGQGGQETQYF
CDR3nt: TGTGCCAGCAGTTCAGGACAGGGCGGGCAAGAGACCCAGTACTTC